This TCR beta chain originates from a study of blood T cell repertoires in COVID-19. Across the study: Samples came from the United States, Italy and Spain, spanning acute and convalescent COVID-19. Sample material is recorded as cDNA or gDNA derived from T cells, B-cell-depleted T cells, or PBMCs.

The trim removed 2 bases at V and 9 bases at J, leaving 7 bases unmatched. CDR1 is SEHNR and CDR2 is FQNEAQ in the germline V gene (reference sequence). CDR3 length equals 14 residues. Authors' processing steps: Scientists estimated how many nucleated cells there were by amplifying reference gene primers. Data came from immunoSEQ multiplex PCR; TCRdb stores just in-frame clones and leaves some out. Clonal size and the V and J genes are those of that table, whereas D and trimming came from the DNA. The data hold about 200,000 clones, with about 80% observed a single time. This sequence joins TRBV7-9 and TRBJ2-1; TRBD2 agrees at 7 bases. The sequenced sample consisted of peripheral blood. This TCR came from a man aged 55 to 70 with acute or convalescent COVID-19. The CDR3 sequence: CASSLLRESVEQFF. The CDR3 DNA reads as TGTGCCAGCAGCTTATTGCGGGAGAGCGTTGAGCAGTTCTTC.